Following are 13 T cell receptor beta chains from one sample sequenced in a study of shared clonotypes between healthy human individuals. The method was immunoSEQ multiplex PCR; TCRdb's version includes in-frame clones alone and lacks a portion of them. Of some 2,100,000 clones in the sample, around 95% were seen once. Sequencing used naive CD4+ T cells sorted from blood. Subset indicated: CD45RA+ positively selected. These receptors were taken from a young man in good health.

The chain uses TRBV5-1 and TRBJ2-6; possible D gene TRBD2, 5 bases. With 4 bases removed from V and 0 bases from J, the gap between germline ends came to 8 bases. The CDR3 totals 15 residues. Germline CDR1 and CDR2: SGHRS and YFSETQ. This CDR3 is CASSEGVSGANVLTF. The CDR3 nucleotides read TGCGCCAGCAGCGAGGGAGTCTCTGGGGCCAACGTCCTGACTTTC.

The V gene is TRBV5-1, the J gene TRBJ1-6, with D uncertain. Trimming took 4 bases from V and 5 from J, leaving 19 bases between them. Germline lookup yields CDR1 SGHRS and CDR2 YFSETQ. The CDR3 consists of 17 residues. CDR3 nucleotide sequence: TGCGCCAGCAGCCCGGAGGCAGTAATTTTCAATAATTCACCCCTCCACTTT. Its protein is CASSPEAVIFNNSPLHF.

To note about this clone: The sample carries other DNA sequences with the same CDR3. The rearrangement joins TRBV30 to TRBJ1-1; D gene uncertain. Between the trimmed V and J ends, which lost 1 base and 1 base, there was a span of 7 bases. CDR1 GTSNPN and CDR2 SVGIG come from the germline V gene (reference sequence). This CDR3 is 13 amino acids long. DNA for the CDR3: TGTGCCTGGAGTGGGCAGTCGAACACTGAAGCTTTCTTT. Its protein product is CAWSGQSNTEAFF.

A remark on this clone: Other DNA sequences in the sample encode the same CDR3. The V gene is TRBV6-5, the J gene TRBJ2-7; TRBD1 agrees at 7 bases. This CDR3 comprises 13 residues. V was pared by 5 bases and J by 2 bases, with 3 bases of the junction left unmatched. The V gene's germline CDR1 is MNHEY and CDR2 SVGAGI. CDR3: CASSPGTAYEQYF. The CDR3 DNA reads as TGTGCCAGCAGTCCCGGGACAGCCTACGAGCAGTACTTC.

This chain uses TRBV7-2 with TRBJ2-7, with TRBD2 identical over 11 bases. Germline V gene sequence: CDR1 SGHTA, CDR2 FQGNSA. After removal of 3 bases from V and 3 bases from J, the junction contained 10 bases not matched to a gene. This CDR3 is built from 17 residues. For the CDR3, the DNA is TGTGCCAGCAGCTTGGCCGCTAGCGGGGGGCTTGGCTACGAGCAGTACTTC. Amino acid sequence: CASSLAASGGLGYEQYF.

This chain connects TRBV5-4 to TRBJ2-7; 10 nucleotides line up with TRBD2. The CDR3 has 15 residues. The trim removed 2 bases at V and 3 bases at J, leaving 5 bases unmatched. Germline V CDR1 and CDR2: SGHNT, YYREEE (reference sequence). This CDR3 is CASSLWTSGIYEQYF. The CDR3 DNA reads as TGTGCCAGCAGCTTATGGACTAGCGGAATCTACGAGCAGTACTTC.

The chain joins TRBV5-1 to TRBJ2-2; 9 nucleotides align to TRBD2. The V segment lost 0 bases and the J segment 6 bases; nucleotides outside the gene matches: 3. The CDR3 extends over 15 amino acids. Germline lookup yields CDR1 SGHRS and CDR2 YFSETQ. DNA for the CDR3: TGCGCCAGCAGCTTGGTCGTAGCGGGAGCCGGGGAGCTGTTTTTT. Its protein product is CASSLVVAGAGELFF.

J is TRBJ1-2 and V is TRBV10-3, with 7 bases identical to TRBD1. This CDR3 region has 13 residues. Germline loops: CDR1 ENHRY, CDR2 SYGVKD. V dropped 8 bases and J dropped 8; count of bases not matched to a gene: 11. The CDR3 nucleotides are TGTGCCATCGGTCAAGACAGGGTGTCAGGCTACACCTTC. It translates to CAIGQDRVSGYTF.

The chain recombines TRBV5-6 with TRBJ1-2; D possibly corresponds to TRBD1 (5 bases). Trimming stripped 0 bases from V and 4 bases from J, with 19 bases between. Per germline, CDR1 SGHDT and CDR2 YYEEEE. The CDR3 spans 17 residues. CDR3 loop: CASSLAPLAGSAYGYTF. As DNA, the CDR3 is TGTGCCAGCAGCTTGGCCCCCCTAGCAGGGAGCGCCTATGGCTACACCTTC.

On this clone itself: Distinct nucleotide sequences in the sample also encode this CDR3. V is TRBV30 and J is TRBJ1-3; a weak D match, TRBD1 (5 bases). From germline, CDR1 is GTSNPN and CDR2 SVGIG (reference sequence). This CDR3 is built from 16 residues. Trimming cost V 2 bases and J 0 bases, with 14 bases left between them. The CDR3 reads CAWSLGTVSSGNTIYF. CDR3 in DNA: TGTGCCTGGAGTTTGGGGACCGTAAGCTCTGGAAACACCATATATTTT.

This chain links TRBV5-1 with TRBJ2-6; 11 nucleotides line up with TRBD1. Per the germline V gene, CDR1 is SGHRS and CDR2 is YFSETQ. The CDR3 spans 19 residues. V shed 2 bases and J 0 bases; nucleotides not matched to a gene: 7. CDR3 protein: CASSFWWGQGVSGANVLTF. The CDR3, as DNA: TGCGCCAGCAGCTTTTGGTGGGGACAGGGGGTCTCTGGGGCCAACGTCCTGACTTTC.

The chain recombines TRBV30 with TRBJ2-2, with TRBD2 matching 9 bases. The CDR3 is 16 amino acids. Looked up from germline, CDR1 is GTSNPN and CDR2 is SVGIG (reference sequence). The CDR3 DNA follows: TGTGCTTCCCCCAAGTCTAGCGGGATCCTCACCGGGGAGCTGTTTTTT. Protein product: CASPKSSGILTGELFF. The full variable domain, rest sourced from reference TRBV30 and TRBJ2-2, is SQTIHQWPATLVQPVGSPLSLECTVEGTSNPNLYWYRQAAGRGLQLLFYSVGIGQISSEVPQNLSASRPQDRQFILSSKKLLLSDSGFYLCASPKSSGILTGELFFGEGSRLTVL.

J is TRBJ1-5 and V is TRBV2; 8 bases fit TRBD1. Looked up from germline, CDR1 is SNHLY and CDR2 is FYNNEI. This CDR3 has 14 residues. The ends lost 6 bases at V and 6 bases at J; junction bases unmatched: 7. As DNA, the CDR3 is TGTGCCAGCAGCGGACAGGGTGGTACTCAGCCCCAGCATTTT. Residues: CASSGQGGTQPQHF. Full variable domain (missing parts from reference TRBV2 and TRBJ1-5): EPEVTQTPSHQVTQMGQEVILRCVPISNHLYFYWYRQILGQKVEFLVSFYNNEISEKSEIFDDQFSVERPDGSNFTLKIRSTKLEDSAMYFCASSGQGGTQPQHFGDGTRLSIL.